This record concerns one T cell receptor beta chain sequence. Its antigen is currently unknown. Regarding treatment: 10-day PBMC culture with coronavirus spike peptide pools or control peptides (ViraFEST assay). These data come from a study of vaccination and CD4 T cells after COVID-19. Trimming shortened V by 3 bases and J by 8 bases, and 16 bases separated the two germline ends. CDR1 GTSNPN and CDR2 SVGIG come from the germline V gene (reference sequence). CDR3 length equals 13 residues. Sequenced with the Oncomine TCR Beta short-read assay was DNA taken from cultured CD4+ T cells. The authors extracted genomic DNA from cultured CD4+ T cells. A single record per CDR3 protein comes from TCRdb applying MiXCR to the PCR reads. The sample holds 4,100 or so distinct CDR3 sequences, roughly a fifth seen once. Study conclusions and caveats: 304 of 307 vaccine-specific clones from convalescent patients were spike mono-reactive.

The chain is built from TRBV30 and TRBJ1-2, with no clear D. The sample consisted of CD4+ T cells from blood, cultured in vitro. The receptor was derived from a human donor who had recovered from COVID-19. The CDR3 DNA sequence: TGTGCCTGGAGCTCCGAGGCAGCACAGGGCTACACCTTC. Residues: CAWSSEAAQGYTF.